This T cell receptor beta chain was profiled in a study of T cell responses to AZD1222 COVID-19 vaccine. Study results and caveats: After two AZD1222 doses, spike-specific TCR breadth and depth rose versus day 0. Baseline antibody screening turned up just six or seven seropositive AZD1222 recipients. White British people made up most donors, females outnumbered males, and clonal diversity was possibly underestimated.

On this clone: Its antigen remains unidentified.

Assay: immunoSEQ multiplex PCR; the TCRdb copy retains only in-frame clones and omits some. The data show 140,000 or so clones, approximately 91% seen once. Second-dose schedules of about 4 or about 12 weeks were combined. The sample in question was peripheral blood, obtained 28 days after the second AZD1222 dose. This receptor was taken from an adult who received the AZD1222 COVID-19 vaccine.

CDR3: CASSAPGDLNTEAFF. For the CDR3, the DNA is TGTGCCAGCAGTGCGCCGGGGGACTTGAACACTGAAGCTTTCTTT. The chain links TRBV25-1 to TRBJ1-1; tentative D call: TRBD1 (5 bases). CDR1 is MGHDK, CDR2 SYGVNS, per germline. The germline V and J ends were trimmed by 4 bases and 0 bases, with 12 bases remaining between them. This CDR3 spans 15 amino acids.